The 5 T cell receptor beta chains presented below share a single source sample, sequenced in a study of Ad26.COV2.S vaccination and SARS-CoV-2 variants. Regarding treatment: roughly 18 received Ad26.COV2.S at low or high dose, single or two shots; about 5 received placebo; per-sample allocation not given. The samples were gathered on day 63 after the first injection of vaccine or placebo. Libraries were prepared by immunoSEQ multiplex PCR; TCRdb keeps only in-frame clonotypes and omits some of them. Of a few hundred thousand clones in the sample, 80% to 95% were seen once. Sequencing used peripheral blood, obtained in a trial of Ad26.COV2.S vaccine versus placebo. All receptors derive from a person aged 18-65 years who received the Ad26.COV2.S COVID-19 vaccine or a placebo.

The chain couples TRBV4-1 to TRBJ1-4; no reliable D call. The ends were cut back, 0 bases at V and 10 bases at J, with 15 bases in the middle. Germline loops: CDR1 MGHRA, CDR2 YSYEKL. The CDR3 consists of 15 residues. CDR3 protein: CASSQEGSGRRKLFF. CDR3 nucleotides: TGCGCCAGCAGCCAAGAGGGGTCCGGTCGTCGAAAACTGTTTTTT.

This chain connects TRBV7-9 to TRBJ2-7; TRBD2 matches at 10 bases. This CDR3 comprises 12 residues. The germline V gene has CDR1 SEHNR and CDR2 FQNEAQ (reference sequence). J was trimmed by 10 bases and V by 1 base; bases with no gene match: 1. CDR3 protein: CASSLERGGQYF. Written as DNA, the CDR3 is TGTGCCAGCAGCTTAGAGCGGGGGGGCCAGTACTTC.

This clone appeared a few times. This chain uses TRBV10-3 with TRBJ2-7; 9 bases match TRBD1. V dropped 6 bases and J dropped 5; count of bases not matched to a gene: 5. CDR3 length: 13 residues. From germline, CDR1 is ENHRY and CDR2 SYGVKD. DNA of the CDR3: TGTGCCATCAGCCGGGACAGGGCGGACGAGCAGTACTTC. It specifies CAISRDRADEQYF.

The chain recombines TRBV7-9 with TRBJ2-3; 8 nucleotides match TRBD1. With V trimmed by 5 bases and J by 8 bases, 6 bases remained unmatched. The CDR3 is made up of 13 amino acids. Germline lookup yields CDR1 SEHNR and CDR2 FQNEAQ (reference sequence). CDR3 in DNA: TGTGCCAGCAGCCTAGACAGGGGTGTTACGCAGTATTTT. As protein: CASSLDRGVTQYF.

This chain uses TRBV28 with TRBJ1-5, with D hard to call. The germline gives CDR1 MDHEN, CDR2 SYDVKM. V was pared by 5 bases and J by 5 bases, with 7 bases between. The CDR3 has 12 residues. CDR3 sequence reads: CASSGPDQPQHF. The CDR3 bases are TGTGCCAGCAGTGGGCCTGATCAGCCCCAGCATTTT.